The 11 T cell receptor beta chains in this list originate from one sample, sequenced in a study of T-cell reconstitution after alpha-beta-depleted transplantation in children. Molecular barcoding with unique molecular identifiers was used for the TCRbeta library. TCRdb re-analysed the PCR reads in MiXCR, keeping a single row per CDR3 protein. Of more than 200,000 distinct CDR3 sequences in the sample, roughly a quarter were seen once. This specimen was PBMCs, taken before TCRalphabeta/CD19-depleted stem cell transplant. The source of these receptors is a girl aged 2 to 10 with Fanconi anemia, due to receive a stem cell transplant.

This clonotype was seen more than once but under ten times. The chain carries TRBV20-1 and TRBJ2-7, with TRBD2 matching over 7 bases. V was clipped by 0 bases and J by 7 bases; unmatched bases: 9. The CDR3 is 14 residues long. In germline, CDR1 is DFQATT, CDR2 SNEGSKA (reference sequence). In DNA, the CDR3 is TGCAGTGCTAGAGATATCGACCGAGCGGGAGAGCAGTACTTC. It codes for CSARDIDRAGEQYF.

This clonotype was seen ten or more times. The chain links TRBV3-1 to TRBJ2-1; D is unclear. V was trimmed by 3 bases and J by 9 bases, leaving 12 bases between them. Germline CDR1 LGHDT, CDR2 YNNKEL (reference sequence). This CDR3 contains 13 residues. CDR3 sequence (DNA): TGTGCCAGCAGCCAGTCTAATAAGGGTGAGCAGTTCTTC. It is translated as CASSQSNKGEQFF.

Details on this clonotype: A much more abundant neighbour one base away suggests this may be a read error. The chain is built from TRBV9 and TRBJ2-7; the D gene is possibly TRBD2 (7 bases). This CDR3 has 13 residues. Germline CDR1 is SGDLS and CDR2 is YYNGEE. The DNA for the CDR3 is TGTGCCAGCGGGGGCGGGAGCCTCTACGATCAGTACTTC. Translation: CASGGGSLYDQYF.

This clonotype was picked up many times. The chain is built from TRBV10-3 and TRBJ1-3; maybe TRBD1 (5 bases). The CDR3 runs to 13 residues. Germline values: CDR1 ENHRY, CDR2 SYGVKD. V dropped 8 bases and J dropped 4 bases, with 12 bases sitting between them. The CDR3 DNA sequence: TGTGCCATCGCCAGGGCGGCAGGAAACACCATATATTTT. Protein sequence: CAIARAAGNTIYF.

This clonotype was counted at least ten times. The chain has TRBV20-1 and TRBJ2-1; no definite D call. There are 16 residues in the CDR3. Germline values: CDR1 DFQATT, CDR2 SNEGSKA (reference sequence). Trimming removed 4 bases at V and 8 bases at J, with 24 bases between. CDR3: CSATGRPGVDIDEQFF. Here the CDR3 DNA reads TGCAGTGCTACAGGAAGACCCGGAGTTGACATCGATGAGCAGTTCTTC.

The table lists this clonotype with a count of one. CDR3 sequence reads: CASSLRQGASGQQYF. CDR3 DNA: TGTGCCAGCAGCCTACGACAGGGGGCGTCGGGTCAGCAGTACTTC. This chain joins TRBV7-2 and TRBJ2-7; the match to TRBD1 covers 10 bases. CDR1 and CDR2 from the germline V gene are SGHTA and FQGNSA. The ends lost 5 bases at V and 8 bases at J; junction bases unmatched: 12. The CDR3 is 15 amino acids.

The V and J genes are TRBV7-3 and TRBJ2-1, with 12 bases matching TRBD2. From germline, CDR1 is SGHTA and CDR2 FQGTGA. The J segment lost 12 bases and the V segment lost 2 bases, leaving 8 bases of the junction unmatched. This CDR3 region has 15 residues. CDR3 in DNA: TGTGCCAGCAGCTTAGGTCCTAGCGGGAGGGCCGTGCAGTTCTTC. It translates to CASSLGPSGRAVQFF. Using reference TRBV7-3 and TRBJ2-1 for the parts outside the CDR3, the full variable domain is GAGVSQTPSNKVTEKGKYVELRCDPISGHTALYWYRQSLGQGPEFLIYFQGTGAADDSGLPNDRFFAVRPEGSVSTLKIQRTERGDSAVYLCASSLGPSGRAVQFFGPGTRLTVL.

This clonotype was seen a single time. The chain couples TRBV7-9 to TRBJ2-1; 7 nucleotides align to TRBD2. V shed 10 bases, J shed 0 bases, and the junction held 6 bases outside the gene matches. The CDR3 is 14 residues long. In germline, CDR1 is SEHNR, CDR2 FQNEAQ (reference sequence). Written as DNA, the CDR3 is TGTGCCACGGAGCGGGAAAGCTCCTACAATGAGCAGTTCTTC. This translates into CATERESSYNEQFF.

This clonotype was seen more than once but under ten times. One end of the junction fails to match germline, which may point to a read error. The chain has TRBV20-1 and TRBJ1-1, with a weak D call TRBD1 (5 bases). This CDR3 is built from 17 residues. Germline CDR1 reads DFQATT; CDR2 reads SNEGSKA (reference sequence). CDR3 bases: TGCTGTGCCTTACTTAACCGGGGGATCTCAGGCTCCACTGAAGCTTTCTTT. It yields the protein CCALLNRGISGSTEAFF.

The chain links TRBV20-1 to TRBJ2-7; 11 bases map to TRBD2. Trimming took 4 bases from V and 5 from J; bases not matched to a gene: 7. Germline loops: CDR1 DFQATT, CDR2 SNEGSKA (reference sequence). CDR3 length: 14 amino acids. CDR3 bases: TGCAGTGCTACCTTAGCGGGGGGGCTGGACGAGCAGTACTTC. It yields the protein CSATLAGGLDEQYF.

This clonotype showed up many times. CDR3 sequence reads: CASSHSLGSEQFF. Written as DNA, the CDR3 is TGTGCCAGCAGTCATTCCCTCGGAAGTGAGCAGTTCTTC. The chain is built from TRBV12-3 or TRBV12-4 and TRBJ2-1, with no clear D. Trimming took 5 bases from V and 9 from J, leaving 14 bases between them. The CDR3 totals 13 residues.